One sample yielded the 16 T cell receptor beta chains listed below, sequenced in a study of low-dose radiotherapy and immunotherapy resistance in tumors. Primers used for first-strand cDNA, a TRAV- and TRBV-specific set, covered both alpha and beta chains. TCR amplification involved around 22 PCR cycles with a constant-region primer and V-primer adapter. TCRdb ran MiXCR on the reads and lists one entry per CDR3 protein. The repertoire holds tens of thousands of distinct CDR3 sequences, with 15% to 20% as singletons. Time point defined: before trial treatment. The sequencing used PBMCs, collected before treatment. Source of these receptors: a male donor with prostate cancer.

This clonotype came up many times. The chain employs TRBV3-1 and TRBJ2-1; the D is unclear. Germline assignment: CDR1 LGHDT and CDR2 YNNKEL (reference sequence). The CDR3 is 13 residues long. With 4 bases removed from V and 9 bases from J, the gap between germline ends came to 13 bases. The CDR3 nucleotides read TGTGCCAGCAGCCTCGGAAGATCTATTGAGCAGTTCTTC. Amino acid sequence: CASSLGRSIEQFF.

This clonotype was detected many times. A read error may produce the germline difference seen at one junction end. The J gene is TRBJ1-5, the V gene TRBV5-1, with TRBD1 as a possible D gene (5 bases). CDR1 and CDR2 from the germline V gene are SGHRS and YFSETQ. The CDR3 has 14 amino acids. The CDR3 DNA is TGTGCCAGCAGCTTGGGGCCCTGGGGTCAGCCCCAGCATTTT. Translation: CASSLGPWGQPQHF.

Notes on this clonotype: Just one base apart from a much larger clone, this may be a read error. The CDR3 is CASSLSHRDGRETQYF. Here the CDR3 DNA reads TGCGCCAGCAGCCTCTCTCACCGGGACGGTAGGGAGACCCAGTACTTC. The chain combines TRBV4-1 with TRBJ2-5; D possibly uses TRBD1 or TRBD2 (5 bases each). V lost 4 bases to trimming and J lost 5 bases, with 20 bases between them. This CDR3 contains 16 residues. Germline lookup yields CDR1 MGHRA and CDR2 YSYEKL.

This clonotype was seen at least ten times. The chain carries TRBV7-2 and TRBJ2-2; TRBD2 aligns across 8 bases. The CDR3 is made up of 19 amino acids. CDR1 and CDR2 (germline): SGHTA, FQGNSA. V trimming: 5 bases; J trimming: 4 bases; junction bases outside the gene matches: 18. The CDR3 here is CASSPLGSGGLGGTGELFF. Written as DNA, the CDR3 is TGTGCCAGCAGCCCCCTAGGCAGCGGGGGCCTCGGGGGCACCGGGGAGCTGTTTTTT.

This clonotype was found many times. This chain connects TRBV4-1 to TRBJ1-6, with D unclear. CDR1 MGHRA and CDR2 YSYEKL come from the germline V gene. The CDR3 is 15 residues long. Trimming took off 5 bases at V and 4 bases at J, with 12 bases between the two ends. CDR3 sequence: CASSSWTDYNSPLHF. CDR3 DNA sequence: TGCGCCAGCAGCTCCTGGACGGATTATAATTCACCCCTCCACTTT.

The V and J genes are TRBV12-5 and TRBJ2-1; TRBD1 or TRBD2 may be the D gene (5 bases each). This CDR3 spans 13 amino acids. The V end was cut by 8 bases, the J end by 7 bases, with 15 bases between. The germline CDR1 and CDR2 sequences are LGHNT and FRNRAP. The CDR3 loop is CASSLGDANEQFF. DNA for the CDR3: TGTGCTAGTTCCTTGGGGGACGCTAATGAGCAGTTCTTC.

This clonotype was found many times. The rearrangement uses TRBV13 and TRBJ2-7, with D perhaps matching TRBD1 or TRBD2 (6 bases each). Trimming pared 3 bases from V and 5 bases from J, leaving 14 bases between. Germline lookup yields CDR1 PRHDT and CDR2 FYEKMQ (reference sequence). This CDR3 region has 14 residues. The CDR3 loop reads CASSFYREVHEQYF. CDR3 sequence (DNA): TGTGCCAGCAGCTTTTACAGGGAGGTGCACGAGCAGTACTTC.

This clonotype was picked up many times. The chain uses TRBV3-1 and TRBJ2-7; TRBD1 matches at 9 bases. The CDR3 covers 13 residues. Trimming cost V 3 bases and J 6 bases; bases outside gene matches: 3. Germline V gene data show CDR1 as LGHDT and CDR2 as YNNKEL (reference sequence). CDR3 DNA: TGTGCCAGCAGCCATTCGACAGGGGGCGAGCAGTACTTC. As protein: CASSHSTGGEQYF.

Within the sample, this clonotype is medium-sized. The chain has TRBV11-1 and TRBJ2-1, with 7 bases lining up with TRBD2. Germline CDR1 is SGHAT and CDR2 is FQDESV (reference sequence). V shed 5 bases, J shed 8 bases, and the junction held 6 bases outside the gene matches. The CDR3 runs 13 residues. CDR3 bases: TGTGCCAGCAGCCCGACTAGCTTAGATGAGCAGTTCTTC. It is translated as CASSPTSLDEQFF.

CDR3 sequence (DNA): TGTGCCACTCAAGGCGGGCTCACCATGAACACTGAAGCTTTCTTT. Its protein is CATQGGLTMNTEAFF. V usage is TRBV10-3 and J usage is TRBJ1-1, with D unclear. Trimming removed 10 bases from V and 0 bases from J, with 18 bases in between. CDR1 is ENHRY, CDR2 SYGVKD, per germline. The CDR3 is 15 amino acids.

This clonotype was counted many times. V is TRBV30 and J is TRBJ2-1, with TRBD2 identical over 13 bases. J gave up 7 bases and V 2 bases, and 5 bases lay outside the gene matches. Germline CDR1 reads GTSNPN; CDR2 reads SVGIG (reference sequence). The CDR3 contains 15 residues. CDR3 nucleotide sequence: TGTGCCTGGAGTCCGGGACTAGCGGGGATAAATGAGCAGTTCTTC. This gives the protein CAWSPGLAGINEQFF.

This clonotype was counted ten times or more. The CDR3 DNA reads as TGCGCCAGCAGTGATGCAGCGGGGCAAGAGACCCAGTACTTC. Its protein is CASSDAAGQETQYF. The chain employs TRBV4-1 and TRBJ2-5; TRBD2 aligns across 7 bases. The CDR3 consists of 14 residues. Germline CDR1 reads MGHRA; CDR2 reads YSYEKL. V gave up 6 bases and J gave up 2 bases; unmatched junction bases: 6.

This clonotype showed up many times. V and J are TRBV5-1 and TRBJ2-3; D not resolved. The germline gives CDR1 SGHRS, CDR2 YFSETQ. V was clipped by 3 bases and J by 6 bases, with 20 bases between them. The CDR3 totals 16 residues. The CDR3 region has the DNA TGCGCCAGCAGCTCCGGTTGGGCCCCAGCCCCGGATACGCAGTATTTT. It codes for CASSSGWAPAPDTQYF.

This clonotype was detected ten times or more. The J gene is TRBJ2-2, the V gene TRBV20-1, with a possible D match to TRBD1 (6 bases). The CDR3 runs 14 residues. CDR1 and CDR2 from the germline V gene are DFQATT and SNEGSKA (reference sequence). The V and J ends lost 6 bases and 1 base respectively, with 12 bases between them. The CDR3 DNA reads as TGCAGTGCCCCGGCCAGGGGGAACACCGGGGAGCTGTTTTTT. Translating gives CSAPARGNTGELFF.

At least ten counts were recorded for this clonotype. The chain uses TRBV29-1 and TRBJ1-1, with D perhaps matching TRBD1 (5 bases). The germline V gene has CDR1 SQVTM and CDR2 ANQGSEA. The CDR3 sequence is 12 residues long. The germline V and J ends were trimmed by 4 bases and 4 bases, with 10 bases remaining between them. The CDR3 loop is CSVASQGTEAFF. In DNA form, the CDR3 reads TGCAGCGTTGCCTCTCAGGGCACTGAAGCTTTCTTT. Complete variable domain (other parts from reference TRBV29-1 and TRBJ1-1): SAVISQKPSRDICQRGTSLTIQCQVDSQVTMMFWYRQQPGQSLTLIATANQGSEATYESGFVIDKFPISRPNLTFSTLTVSNMSPEDSSIYLCSVASQGTEAFFGQGTRLTVV.

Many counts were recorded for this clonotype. For the CDR3, the DNA is TGTGCCAGTAGTTACAGGGAACCCGATCTGGGCCAGCATTTT. Protein product: CASSYREPDLGQHF. The chain combines TRBV19 with TRBJ1-5; D might be TRBD1 (6 bases). The germline V gene has CDR1 LNHDA and CDR2 SQIVND (reference sequence). This CDR3 has 14 amino acids. V was pared by 5 bases and J by 12 bases, with 20 bases between.